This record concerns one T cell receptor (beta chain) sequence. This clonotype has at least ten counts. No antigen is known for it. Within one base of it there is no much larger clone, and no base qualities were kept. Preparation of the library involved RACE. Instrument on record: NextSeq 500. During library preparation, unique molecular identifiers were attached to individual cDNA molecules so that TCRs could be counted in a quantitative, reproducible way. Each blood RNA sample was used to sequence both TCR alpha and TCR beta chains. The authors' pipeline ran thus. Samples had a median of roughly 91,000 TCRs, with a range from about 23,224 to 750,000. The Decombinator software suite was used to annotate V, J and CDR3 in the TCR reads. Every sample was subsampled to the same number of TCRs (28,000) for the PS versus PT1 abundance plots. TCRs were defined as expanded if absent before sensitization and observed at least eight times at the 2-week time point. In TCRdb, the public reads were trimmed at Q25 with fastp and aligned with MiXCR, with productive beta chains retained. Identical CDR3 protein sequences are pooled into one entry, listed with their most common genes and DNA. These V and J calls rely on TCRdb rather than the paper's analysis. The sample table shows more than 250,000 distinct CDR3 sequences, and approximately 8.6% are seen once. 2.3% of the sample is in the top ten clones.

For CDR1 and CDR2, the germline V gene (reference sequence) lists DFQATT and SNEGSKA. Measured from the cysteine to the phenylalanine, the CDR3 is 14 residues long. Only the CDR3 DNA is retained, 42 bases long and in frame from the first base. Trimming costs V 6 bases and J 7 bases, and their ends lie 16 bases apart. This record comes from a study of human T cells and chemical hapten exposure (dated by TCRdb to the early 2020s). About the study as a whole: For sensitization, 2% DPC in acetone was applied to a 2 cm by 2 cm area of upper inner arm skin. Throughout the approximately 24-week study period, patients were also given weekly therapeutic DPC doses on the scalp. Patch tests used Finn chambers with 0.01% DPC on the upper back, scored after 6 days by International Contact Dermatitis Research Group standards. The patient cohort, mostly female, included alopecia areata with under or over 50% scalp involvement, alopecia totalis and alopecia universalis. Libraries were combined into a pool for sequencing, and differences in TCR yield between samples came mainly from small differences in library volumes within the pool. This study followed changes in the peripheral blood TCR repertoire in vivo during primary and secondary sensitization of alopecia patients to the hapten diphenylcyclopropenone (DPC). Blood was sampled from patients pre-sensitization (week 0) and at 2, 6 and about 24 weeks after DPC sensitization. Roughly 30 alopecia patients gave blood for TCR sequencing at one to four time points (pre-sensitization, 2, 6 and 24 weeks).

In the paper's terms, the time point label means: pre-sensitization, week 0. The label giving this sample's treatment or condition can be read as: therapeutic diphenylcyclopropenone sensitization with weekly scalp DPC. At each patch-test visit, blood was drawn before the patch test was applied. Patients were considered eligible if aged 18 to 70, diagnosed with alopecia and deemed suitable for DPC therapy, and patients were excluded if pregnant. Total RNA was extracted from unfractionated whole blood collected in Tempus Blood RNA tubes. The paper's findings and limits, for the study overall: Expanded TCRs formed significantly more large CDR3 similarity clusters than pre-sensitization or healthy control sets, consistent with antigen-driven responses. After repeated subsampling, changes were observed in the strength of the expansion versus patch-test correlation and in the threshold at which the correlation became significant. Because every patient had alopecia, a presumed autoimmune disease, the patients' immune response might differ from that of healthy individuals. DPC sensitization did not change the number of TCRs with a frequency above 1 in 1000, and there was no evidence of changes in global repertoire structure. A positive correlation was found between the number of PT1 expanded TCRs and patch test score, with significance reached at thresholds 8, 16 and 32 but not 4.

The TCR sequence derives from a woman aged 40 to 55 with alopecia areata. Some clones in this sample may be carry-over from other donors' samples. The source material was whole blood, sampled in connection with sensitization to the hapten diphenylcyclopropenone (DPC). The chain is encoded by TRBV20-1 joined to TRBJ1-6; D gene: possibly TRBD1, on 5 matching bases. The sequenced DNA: TGCAGTGCCGGACCCTCCCCAGGGAATTCACCCCTCCACTTT. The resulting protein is CSAGPSPGNSPLHF.